Shown below are 26 T cell receptor beta chains from a single sample sequenced in a study of T cells in Graves' hyperthyroidism and ophthalmopathy. RNA transcripts served as the template for amplifying TCR beta CDR3 regions. HTBI primers drove first-round RT-PCR of the TCR CDR3. Each CDR3 protein gets one entry after TCRdb re-called the multiplex PCR reads with MiXCR. The repertoire holds more than 75,000 distinct CDR3 sequences, with about 51% as singletons. The sequencing sample was made of blood. All receptors come from a woman between 40 and 50 years old with Graves' hyperthyroidism.

This clonotype was counted a single time. The genes are TRBV12-3 or TRBV12-4 and TRBJ2-5; 10 nucleotides match TRBD2. The CDR3 is 16 amino acids. V lost 3 bases, J lost 7 bases, and 11 bases stayed unmatched. CDR3 residues: CASSLGGGLAARTQYF. The DNA for the CDR3 is TGTGCCAGCAGTTTGGGGGGCGGACTAGCGGCAAGGACCCAGTACTTC.

The chain links TRBV19 to TRBJ1-6, with TRBD1 matching 7 bases. CDR3 size: 12 residues. V shed 7 bases, J shed 9 bases, and the junction held 3 bases outside the gene matches. CDR1 LNHDA and CDR2 SQIVND come from the germline V gene (reference sequence). The CDR3 DNA reads TGTGCCAGTAACAGGGGTGGTTCACCCCTCCACTTT. Protein product: CASNRGGSPLHF. Full variable domain (remainder filled in from reference TRBV19 and TRBJ1-6): DGGITQSPKYLFRKEGQNVTLSCEQNLNHDAMYWYRQDPGQGLRLIYYSQIVNDFQKGDIAEGYSVSREKKESFPLTVTSAQKNPTAFYLCASNRGGSPLHFGNGTRLTVT.

This rearrangement joins TRBV12-3 or TRBV12-4 to TRBJ1-1; D possibly corresponds to TRBD1 (5 bases). CDR3 length equals 14 residues. V was shortened by 6 bases and J by 4 bases, with 15 bases between the two germline ends. The chain's CDR3 is CASSLTGTGTEAFF. In DNA, the CDR3 is TGTGCCAGCAGCTTAACGGGGACGGGCACTGAAGCTTTCTTT.

V is TRBV10-2 and J is TRBJ2-7; TRBD2 matches 9 bases. The CDR3 covers 15 residues. Looked up from germline, CDR1 is WSHSY and CDR2 is SAAADI. The V segment lost 6 bases and the J segment 0 bases; nucleotides outside the gene matches: 6. CDR3 protein: CASRAGSGSSYEQYF. The CDR3 DNA reads as TGCGCCAGCAGGGCGGGTAGCGGGAGCTCCTACGAGCAGTACTTC.

This clonotype was detected many times. V gene TRBV12-3 or TRBV12-4 combines with J gene TRBJ2-7; no definite D call. Between the trimmed V and J ends, which lost 2 bases and 3 bases, there was a span of 5 bases. This CDR3 is built from 12 residues. CDR3 nucleotide sequence: TGTGCCAGCAGTTTAAGTCTCTACGAGCAGTACTTC. Its protein is CASSLSLYEQYF.

This clonotype showed up many times. The chain employs TRBV28 and TRBJ1-1, with D uncertain. Trimming pared 4 bases from V and 4 bases from J, leaving 16 bases between. There are 15 residues in the CDR3. Germline V lookup: CDR1 MDHEN, CDR2 SYDVKM. CDR3 in amino acids: CASSWRPLVGTEAFF. The DNA of the CDR3 is TGTGCCAGCAGTTGGCGCCCACTGGTTGGCACTGAAGCTTTCTTT. The full variable domain, rest sourced from reference TRBV28 and TRBJ1-1, is DVKVTQSSRYLVKRTGEKVFLECVQDMDHENMFWYRQDPGLGLRLIYFSYDVKMKEKGDIPEGYSVSREKKERFSLILESASTNQTSMYLCASSWRPLVGTEAFFGQGTRLTVV.

The J gene is TRBJ1-4, the V gene TRBV12-5; D is perhaps TRBD1 (5 bases). Germline loops: CDR1 LGHNT, CDR2 FRNRAP. This CDR3 is 13 amino acids long. V lost 1 base to trimming and J lost 12 bases, with 12 bases between them. The CDR3 region has the DNA TGTGCTAGTGGTTTGGCCGTTATAGGGGAACTGTTTTTT. As protein: CASGLAVIGELFF.

The genes are TRBV5-4 and TRBJ1-1; TRBD1 matches 8 bases. This CDR3 has 12 residues. Trimming at V came to 3 bases and at J to 9 bases, leaving 4 bases not matched to a gene. The germline gives CDR1 SGHNT, CDR2 YYREEE (reference sequence). The CDR3 loop reads CASSSGTGKAFF. In DNA, the CDR3 is TGTGCCAGCAGCTCCGGGACAGGCAAAGCTTTCTTT.

This clonotype was detected many times. The chain joins TRBV20-1 to TRBJ1-1; D gene uncertain. The CDR3 contains 12 residues. Germline lookup yields CDR1 DFQATT and CDR2 SNEGSKA (reference sequence). V was cut by 6 bases and J by 0 bases, with 8 bases left in between. The CDR3 coding sequence is TGCAGTGCCCAACCGTTGAACACTGAAGCTTTCTTT. Amino acid sequence: CSAQPLNTEAFF.

Regarding this clonotype: This CDR3 fails to terminate in the conserved phenylalanine or tryptophan, so it likely reflects a read error. The DNA is omitted, as the CDR3 cannot be located on it reliably, and the CDR3 follows TCRdb's listing. The chain carries TRBV24-1 and TRBJ2-6. CDR1 and CDR2 from the germline V gene are KGHDR and SFDVKD. Both ends counted, the CDR3 spans 9 residues. CDR3 in amino acids: CATSDSKTS.

The CDR3 reads CASSLVRVAPWNTEAFF. CDR3 nucleotide sequence: TGTGCCAGCAGCTTAGTCAGGGTGGCCCCTTGGAACACTGAAGCTTTCTTT. The V call is TRBV7-6, the J call TRBJ1-1; the D gene is possibly TRBD1 (5 bases). V was shortened by 1 base and J by 1 base, with 16 bases between the two germline ends. The CDR3 consists of 17 residues. The germline gives CDR1 SGHVS, CDR2 FNYEAQ. Full variable domain (rest looked up from reference TRBV7-6 and TRBJ1-1): GAGVSQSPRYKVTKRGQDVALRCDPISGHVSLYWYRQALGQGPEFLTYFNYEAQQDKSGLPNDRFSAERPEGSISTLTIQRTEQRDSAMYRCASSLVRVAPWNTEAFFGQGTRLTVV.

The V and J genes are TRBV2 and TRBJ2-7; D might be TRBD1 or TRBD2, each matching 6 bases. This CDR3 spans 13 amino acids. Germline V gives CDR1 SNHLY, CDR2 FYNNEI. The ends were cut back, 4 bases at V and 6 bases at J, with 13 bases in the middle. As DNA, the CDR3 is TGTGCCAGCAGTGCACAGGGACTTGTCGAGCAGTACTTC. The encoded protein is CASSAQGLVEQYF.

In its sample, this clonotype was seen many times. The V and J genes are TRBV9 and TRBJ1-6, with 9 bases matching TRBD1. Germline values: CDR1 SGDLS, CDR2 YYNGEE. V trimming: 4 bases; J trimming: 9 bases; junction bases outside the gene matches: 5. The length of the CDR3 is 14 residues. The CDR3: CASSQTGGSSPLHF. DNA of the CDR3: TGTGCCAGCAGCCAGACAGGGGGTAGTTCACCCCTCCACTTT.

At least ten counts were recorded for this clonotype. The chain has TRBV20-1 and TRBJ2-6; TRBD1 might be the D (6 bases). Germline V gene data show CDR1 as DFQATT and CDR2 as SNEGSKA (reference sequence). V was pared by 3 bases and J by 0 bases, with 9 bases between. There are 15 residues in the CDR3. The CDR3 nucleotides are TGCAGTGCTAGCAGGGGATTCTCTGGGGCCAACGTCCTGACTTTC. It is translated as CSASRGFSGANVLTF.

CDR3 sequence: CASSPDGHGGAGELFF. The CDR3 DNA follows: TGTGCCAGCAGCCCCGACGGGCACGGGGGTGCCGGGGAGCTGTTTTTT. V usage is TRBV7-9 and J usage is TRBJ2-2; D is perhaps TRBD2 (6 bases). This CDR3 contains 16 residues. The germline V gene has CDR1 SEHNR and CDR2 FQNEAQ (reference sequence). Deletions cut 5 bases from V and 6 bases from J, with 19 bases between.

This clonotype was counted many times. V is TRBV2 and J is TRBJ2-2; no firm D call. Germline CDR1 and CDR2: SNHLY and FYNNEI. This CDR3 has 13 amino acids. Trimming took off 1 base at V and 4 bases at J, with 4 bases between the two ends. The CDR3 is CASSEGPTGELFF. The CDR3 DNA reads TGTGCCAGCAGTGAAGGTCCCACCGGGGAGCTGTTTTTT.

The chain couples TRBV12-3 or TRBV12-4 to TRBJ2-5; 7 nucleotides match TRBD2. The CDR3 covers 18 residues. The CDR3 DNA follows: TGTGCTAGTGGTTTCCGCTTAGCGGGCCCAAAAACACAAGAGACCCAGTACTTC. Encoded protein: CASGFRLAGPKTQETQYF.

V is TRBV7-9 and J is TRBJ1-2; unclear D gene. Looked up from germline, CDR1 is SEHNR and CDR2 is FQNEAQ (reference sequence). The V gene lost 4 bases and the J gene lost 2 bases, with 8 bases spanning the gap. The CDR3 has 13 residues. The CDR3 is CASSWADNYGYTF. In DNA, the CDR3 is TGTGCCAGCAGCTGGGCGGACAACTATGGCTACACCTTC.

Written as DNA, the CDR3 is TGTGCCACCGGGACACTTAAACTGAAAGAGACCCAGTACTTC. This encodes CATGTLKLKETQYF. The chain joins TRBV6-1 to TRBJ2-5, with a weak D call TRBD1 (6 bases). CDR3 length: 14 residues. Germline loops: CDR1 MNHNS, CDR2 SASEGT. V lost 10 bases, J lost 3 bases, and 18 bases lay in between.

Only a few counts were recorded for this clonotype. Compared with germline, one end of the junction differs, possibly owing to a read error. This rearrangement joins TRBV10-3 to TRBJ1-2; 8 positions agree with TRBD1. CDR3 length: 12 amino acids. CDR1 is ENHRY, CDR2 SYGVKD, per germline. The CDR3 is CAQDRANYGYTF. CDR3 coding DNA: TGTGCACAGGACAGGGCTAATTATGGCTACACCTTC.

In its sample, this clonotype was seen many times. The chain joins TRBV7-7 to TRBJ1-3; 10 bases match TRBD1. The germline V gene encodes CDR1 SSHAT and CDR2 FNYEAQ (reference sequence). V lost 5 bases, J lost 2 bases, and 3 bases stayed unmatched. There are 15 residues in the CDR3. The CDR3 sequence is CASSIGTGAGNTIYF. CDR3 nucleotides: TGTGCCAGCAGCATCGGGACAGGGGCTGGAAACACCATATATTTT.

The sample holds many counts of this clonotype. The chain has TRBV5-1 and TRBJ2-7, with 7 bases fitting TRBD2. Germline CDR1 is SGHRS and CDR2 is YFSETQ. Unmatched junction bases numbered 8, after V lost 5 bases and J lost 0 bases. There are 15 residues in the CDR3. This chain's CDR3 is CASSGSGPSSYEQYF. For the CDR3, the DNA is TGCGCCAGCAGTGGTAGCGGGCCGAGCTCCTACGAGCAGTACTTC.

In this sample, this clonotype turned up many times. The rearrangement joins TRBV19 to TRBJ2-7; D call uncertain. Germline values: CDR1 LNHDA, CDR2 SQIVND (reference sequence). There are 13 residues in the CDR3. Trimming shortened V by 1 base and J by 0 bases, and 4 bases separated the two germline ends. The CDR3 sequence is CASSIASSYEQYF. The CDR3 DNA reads TGTGCCAGTAGTATAGCCAGCTCCTACGAGCAGTACTTC.

The chain combines TRBV5-1 with TRBJ2-2, with TRBD2 identical over 8 bases. The V and J ends lost 3 bases and 17 bases, in that order; junction bases with no gene match: 3. The CDR3 has 10 residues. The germline V gene encodes CDR1 SGHRS and CDR2 YFSETQ. In DNA, the CDR3 is TGCGCCAGCAGCTCCGGGACTAGTTTTTTT. Amino acids: CASSSGTSFF. The variable domain in full, completed from reference TRBV5-1 and TRBJ2-2, reads KAGVTQTPRYLIKTRGQQVTLSCSPISGHRSVSWYQQTPGQGLQFLFEYFSETQRNKGNFPGRFSGRQFSNSRSEMNVSTLELGDSALYLCASSSGTSFFGEGSRLTVL.

This clonotype was recorded at least ten times. This sequence joins TRBV7-9 and TRBJ2-2, with 9 bases fitting TRBD2. The germline V gene has CDR1 SEHNR and CDR2 FQNEAQ (reference sequence). The length of the CDR3 is 15 residues. With V trimmed by 5 bases and J by 1 base, 2 bases remained unmatched. In nucleotides, the CDR3 is TGTGCCAGCAGCAAGCGGGAGGTGAACACCGGGGAGCTGTTTTTT. As protein: CASSKREVNTGELFF.

The chain recombines TRBV20-1 with TRBJ1-1, with TRBD1 matching over 8 bases. The germline CDR1 and CDR2 sequences are DFQATT and SNEGSKA (reference sequence). CDR3 length: 16 amino acids. V dropped 2 bases and J dropped 3; count of bases not matched to a gene: 11. CDR3 sequence (DNA): TGCAGTGCTAGAATAAACCGACAGGGGAGGGACACTGAAGCTTTCTTT. Its protein product is CSARINRQGRDTEAFF.